The source of this T cell receptor (beta chain) is a study of blood T cell repertoires in COVID-19. Assay used: immunoSEQ multiplex PCR; TCRdb lists only in-frame clones, some missing. This sample has under 250,000 clones, with under 95% found just once. V lost 1 base and J lost 4, with 11 bases in between. CDR3 size: 15 residues. CDR1 is KGHSY, CDR2 FQNENV, per germline. Material for sequencing was peripheral blood. The J gene is TRBJ1-5, the V gene TRBV16; D is possibly TRBD1 (6 bases). The receptor's source is a man aged 25-45 years with acute or convalescent COVID-19. The CDR3 region is CASSQFLGANQPQHF. CDR3 sequence (DNA): TGTGCCAGCAGCCAATTTCTGGGGGCGAATCAGCCCCAGCATTTT.